Given below is one TCR beta chain in context. Its antigen is not known. This entry is derived from a study of a mutant IDH1 vaccine in newly diagnosed glioma. Study details: Commencement of vaccination occurred 4-6 weeks following radiotherapy alone, or concurrently with temozolomide cycles. It was radiotherapy, temozolomide, or both that patients received previously, with most receiving both.

Some clones are missing from TCRdb's copy, which holds only in-frame ones; the method was immunoSEQ multiplex PCR. The profile shows about 40,000 clones, about 80% of them singletons. Overall study findings and caveats: Vaccination elicited immune responses in approximately 93% of patients.

Time point in this sample: week 11, during vaccination. Vaccinated patients received 300 ug of mutant IDH1 20-mer peptide per dose, with topical imiquimod. The ends were cut back, 1 base at V and 8 bases at J, with 17 bases in the middle. This CDR3 has 15 residues. Germline CDR1 and CDR2: SEHNR and FQNEAQ (reference sequence). The source was peripheral blood mononuclear cells (PBMCs), collected from a glioma patient whose treatment included an IDH1 peptide vaccine. This clonotype originated in a woman aged 25 to 39 with glioma. Some clones in this sample may be carry-over from other donors' samples. This sequence joins TRBV7-9 and TRBJ1-1; D is uncertain. The CDR3 nucleotides are TGTGCCAGCAGCTTAGAATCGTACGTGGCCAAGGAAGCTTTCTTT. It encodes CASSLESYVAKEAFF.